This entry features one T cell receptor (beta chain) sequence. Its antigen is unidentified. The sample originates from a study of cytomegalovirus exposure and HLA in healthy donors. Overall study findings and caveats: The CMV antigen specificity of three CMV-associated chains was confirmed through in vitro analysis.

The PCR was carried out with 60 Vbeta primers and 13 Jbeta primers. Profiling relied on immunoSEQ multiplex PCR, and the TCRdb table lists in-frame clones only, not all of them. Its table lists tens of thousands of clones. The material sequenced was PBMCs. This sequence was found in a man between 18 and 29 years old in good health and CMV-seropositive.

In DNA, the CDR3 is TGTGCCAGCAGCTCAAGGGCAGGGATCTCCTACGAGCAGTACTTC. As protein: CASSSRAGISYEQYF. J is TRBJ2-7 and V is TRBV7-8, with D possibly being TRBD1 (5 bases). Germline values: CDR1 SGHVS, CDR2 FQNEAQ. The CDR3 loop spans 15 amino acids. Trimming stripped 4 bases from V and 0 bases from J, with 13 bases between. Full variable domain (missing parts from reference TRBV7-8 and TRBJ2-7): GAGVSQSPRYKVAKRGQDVALRCDPISGHVSLFWYQQALGQGPEFLTYFQNEAQLDKSGLPSDRFFAERPEGSVSTLKIQRTQQEDSAVYLCASSSRAGISYEQYFGPGTRLTVT.